The 18 T cell receptor beta chains below all came from one sample that was sequenced in a study of identifying expanded T cells in peripheral blood (dated by TCRdb to about 2019). Libraries were constructed by the immunoSEQ multiplex PCR assay. TCRdb obtained this table from immuneACCESS and retained in-frame rearrangements with V and J assigned. These tables miss some clones; where compared with another copy, unresolved V genes account for less than half of the shortfall, and the remainder is unexplained. The sample has 80,000 or so clones on record, about four fifths of them singletons. Together, the top ten hold 15% to 20% of the sample. The specimen sequenced was blood. The receptors stem from a person aged 18 to 75 in good health.

For the CDR3, the DNA is TGTGCCAGCAGTTTATCGATAGCCACCCAAGAGACCCAGTACTTC. This codes for CASSLSIATQETQYF. V usage is TRBV27 and J usage is TRBJ2-5; D remains ambiguous. Trimming left V 0 bases short and J 1 base short, with 9 bases between. The CDR3 extends over 15 amino acids. Germline loops: CDR1 MNHEY, CDR2 SMNVEV (reference sequence).

This clone is a singleton in its sample. The gene calls are TRBV9 and TRBJ2-5, with no clear D. Trimming pared 4 bases from V and 5 bases from J, leaving 18 bases between. Germline V gives CDR1 SGDLS, CDR2 YYNGEE. The CDR3 extends over 15 amino acids. In DNA form, the CDR3 reads TGTGCCAGCAGCCCTACATGGAGTAGCTCGGAGACCCAGTACTTC. It is translated as CASSPTWSSSETQYF.

This chain uses TRBV7-9 with TRBJ1-2, with D perhaps TRBD1 (6 bases). Looked up from germline, CDR1 is SEHNR and CDR2 is FQNEAQ (reference sequence). The CDR3 consists of 13 residues. The V gene lost 1 base and the J gene lost 8 bases, with 11 bases spanning the gap. CDR3: CASSLGPGDGYTF. The CDR3 nucleotides are TGTGCCAGCAGCTTAGGCCCAGGGGACGGCTACACCTTC.

The rearrangement links TRBV30 to TRBJ2-5, with D perhaps matching TRBD1 (6 bases). Trimming removed 3 bases from V and 4 bases from J, with 12 bases in between. CDR1 and CDR2 (germline): GTSNPN, SVGIG (reference sequence). The CDR3 has 13 amino acids. The CDR3: CAWSHTRGETQYF. CDR3 DNA sequence: TGTGCCTGGAGCCATACCAGGGGAGAGACCCAGTACTTC.

In this sample, this clone turned up a few times. The rearrangement uses TRBV5-1 and TRBJ1-2, with 8 positions matching TRBD1. V lost 5 bases and J lost 3; bases outside the gene matches: 6. CDR1 is SGHRS, CDR2 YFSETQ, per germline. The CDR3 has 14 amino acids. CDR3 sequence (DNA): TGCGCCAGCAGTCCACTACAGGGGGACTATGGCTACACCTTC. Protein sequence: CASSPLQGDYGYTF.

The chain uses TRBV28 and TRBJ1-2, with D possibly being TRBD1 (6 bases). V dropped 6 bases and J dropped 5 bases, with 10 bases sitting between them. CDR3 size: 12 residues. Germline CDR1 reads MDHEN; CDR2 reads SYDVKM. The CDR3 sequence: CASRRGGYGYTF. The DNA of the CDR3 is TGTGCCAGCAGAAGGGGGGGGTATGGCTACACCTTC.

The rearrangement uses TRBV10-3 and TRBJ1-1, with D unresolved. Per germline, CDR1 ENHRY and CDR2 SYGVKD. Trimming took 2 bases from V and 1 from J, leaving 11 bases between them. The CDR3 runs to 15 residues. The CDR3 nucleotides read TGTGCCATCAGTGAGGGCGGATGGGAGAACACTGAAGCTTTCTTT. Its protein is CAISEGGWENTEAFF.

V gene TRBV7-2 combines with J gene TRBJ2-3, with 8 bases identical to TRBD2. The CDR3 runs 16 residues. Looked up from germline, CDR1 is SGHTA and CDR2 is FQGNSA. The V segment lost 4 bases and the J segment 3 bases; nucleotides outside the gene matches: 9. As DNA, the CDR3 is TGTGCCAGCAGCTCCCGGACTAGCAGGGTGACAGATACGCAGTATTTT. The encoded protein is CASSSRTSRVTDTQYF.

The genes are TRBV11-2 and TRBJ2-7, with a possible D match to TRBD2 (5 bases). Trimming took 1 base from V and 6 from J, leaving 13 bases between them. This CDR3 region has 14 residues. The V gene's germline CDR1 is SGHAT and CDR2 FQNNGV. This chain's CDR3 is CASSLGLAGAEQYF. CDR3 in DNA: TGTGCCAGCAGCTTAGGCCTAGCTGGAGCCGAGCAGTACTTC.

The chain links TRBV19 to TRBJ1-1, with D maybe TRBD1 (5 bases). Trimming stripped 3 bases from V and 0 bases from J, with 14 bases between. Germline CDR1 reads LNHDA; CDR2 reads SQIVND (reference sequence). The CDR3 loop spans 16 amino acids. The CDR3 DNA follows: TGTGCCAGTAGTATCTCGACAGCTCCGATGAACACTGAAGCTTTCTTT. This sequence encodes CASSISTAPMNTEAFF.

The CDR3 loop reads CASGNTGGLYNEQFF. The CDR3 nucleotides read TGTGCCAGCGGAAATACAGGGGGCCTCTACAATGAGCAGTTCTTC. The chain combines TRBV7-2 with TRBJ2-1; TRBD1 matches at 9 bases. The germline CDR1 and CDR2 sequences are SGHTA and FQGNSA. This CDR3 contains 15 residues. The ends lost 8 bases at V and 3 bases at J; junction bases unmatched: 8.

The chain uses TRBV28 and TRBJ2-3; the D gene is possibly TRBD2 (7 bases). The germline CDR1 and CDR2 sequences are MDHEN and SYDVKM. The CDR3 contains 16 residues. The germline V and J ends were trimmed by 7 bases and 1 base, with 18 bases remaining between them. The CDR3 DNA reads as TGTGCCAGCACTGGACAGCGCGGGAGCCGCACAGATACGCAGTATTTT. Protein product: CASTGQRGSRTDTQYF.

This chain joins TRBV7-9 and TRBJ2-1; 7 bases are a match to TRBD1. The CDR3 contains 15 residues. The trim removed 5 bases at V and 0 bases at J, leaving 4 bases unmatched. The germline CDR1 and CDR2 sequences are SEHNR and FQNEAQ (reference sequence). The chain's CDR3 is CASSGDSSSYNEQFF. In nucleotides, the CDR3 is TGTGCCAGCAGCGGGGACAGTAGCTCCTACAATGAGCAGTTCTTC.

This chain connects TRBV7-2 to TRBJ2-5; TRBD1 aligns across 11 bases. CDR3 length: 16 residues. Germline V gives CDR1 SGHTA, CDR2 FQGNSA. V lost 1 base and J lost 5; bases outside the gene matches: 6. The chain's CDR3 is CASSLGTGGTLETQYF. The CDR3 bases are TGTGCCAGCAGCTTAGGGACAGGGGGCACGCTGGAGACCCAGTACTTC.

CDR3 bases: TGTGCCATCAGTGAACAAATAAACACCGGGGAGCTGTTTTTT. Protein: CAISEQINTGELFF. The chain employs TRBV10-3 and TRBJ2-2; unclear D gene. CDR1 is ENHRY, CDR2 SYGVKD, per germline. The CDR3 totals 14 residues. With 3 bases removed from V and 2 bases from J, the gap between germline ends came to 7 bases.

This chain connects TRBV14 to TRBJ2-5, with a possible D match to TRBD2 (5 bases). This CDR3 has 16 residues. V shed 0 bases and J shed 2 bases, with 13 bases lying between them. Germline V lookup: CDR1 SGHDN, CDR2 FVKESK. This chain's CDR3 is CASSQDRRREQETQYF. The DNA of the CDR3 is TGTGCCAGCAGCCAAGATAGGCGCCGGGAACAAGAGACCCAGTACTTC.

V and J are TRBV4-1 and TRBJ2-2; TRBD1 agrees at 8 bases. V shed 0 bases and J 5 bases; nucleotides not matched to a gene: 5. The CDR3 length is 16 residues. Germline V CDR1 and CDR2: MGHRA, YSYEKL. CDR3: CASSQEQGVVTGELFF. The CDR3 nucleotides read TGCGCCAGCAGCCAAGAACAGGGGGTAGTAACCGGGGAGCTGTTTTTT.

The rearrangement uses TRBV6-5 and TRBJ2-1; 7 bases line up with TRBD1. Trimming cost V 2 bases and J 9 bases; bases outside gene matches: 7. Germline V gene sequence: CDR1 MNHEY, CDR2 SVGAGI. The CDR3 runs 14 residues. This CDR3 is CASSYGTGAGEQFF. CDR3 bases: TGTGCCAGCAGTTACGGTACAGGGGCGGGTGAGCAGTTCTTC.